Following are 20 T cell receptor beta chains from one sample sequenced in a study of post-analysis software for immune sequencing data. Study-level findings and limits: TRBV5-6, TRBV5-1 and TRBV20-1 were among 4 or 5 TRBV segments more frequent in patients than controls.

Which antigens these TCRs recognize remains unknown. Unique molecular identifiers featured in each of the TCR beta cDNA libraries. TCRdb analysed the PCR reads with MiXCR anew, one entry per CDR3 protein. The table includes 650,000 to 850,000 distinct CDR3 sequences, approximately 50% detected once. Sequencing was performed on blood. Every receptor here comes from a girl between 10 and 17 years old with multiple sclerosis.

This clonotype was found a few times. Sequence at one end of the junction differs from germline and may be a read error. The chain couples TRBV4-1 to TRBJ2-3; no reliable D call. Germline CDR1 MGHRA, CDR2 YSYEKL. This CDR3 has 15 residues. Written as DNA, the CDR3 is TGCGCCAGCAGCCAAGCCTCCGTGAGCACAGATGCGCAGTATTTT. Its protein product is CASSQASVSTDAQYF.

CDR3 sequence: CASSLRSGVTDTQYF. CDR3 in DNA: TGTGCCAGCAGCTTACGTTCCGGGGTAACAGATACGCAGTATTTT. The chain uses TRBV7-9 and TRBJ2-3; D might be TRBD2 (5 bases). V lost 2 bases and J 3 bases, leaving 12 bases between the germline ends. The CDR3 totals 15 residues. From germline, CDR1 is SEHNR and CDR2 FQNEAQ (reference sequence).

The CDR3 DNA reads as TGTGCCAGCAGTGTATACACAGGGCCCGAGCAGTACTTC. Protein: CASSVYTGPEQYF. The chain has TRBV6-1 and TRBJ2-5; TRBD1 is a possible D gene (6 bases). The J call may be wrong; the DNA end is better matched by TRBJ2-7. This CDR3 has 13 residues. Germline V lookup: CDR1 MNHNS, CDR2 SASEGT.

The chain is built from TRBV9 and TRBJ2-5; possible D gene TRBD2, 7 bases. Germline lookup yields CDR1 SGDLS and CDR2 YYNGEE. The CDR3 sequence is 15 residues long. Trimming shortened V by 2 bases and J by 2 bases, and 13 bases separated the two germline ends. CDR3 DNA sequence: TGTGCCAGCAGCGTCGCCGGGGGGCTTCAAGAGACCCAGTACTTC. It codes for CASSVAGGLQETQYF.

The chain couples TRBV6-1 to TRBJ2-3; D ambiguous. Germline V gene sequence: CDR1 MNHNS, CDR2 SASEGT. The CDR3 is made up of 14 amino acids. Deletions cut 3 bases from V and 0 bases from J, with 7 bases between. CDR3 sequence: CASSEARSTDTQYF. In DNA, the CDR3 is TGTGCCAGCAGTGAGGCCCGTAGCACAGATACGCAGTATTTT.

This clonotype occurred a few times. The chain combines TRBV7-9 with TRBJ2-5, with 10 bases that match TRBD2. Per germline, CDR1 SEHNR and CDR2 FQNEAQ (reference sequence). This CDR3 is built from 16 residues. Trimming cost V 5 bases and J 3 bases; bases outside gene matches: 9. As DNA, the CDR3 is TGTGCCAGCAGCCGAGTCAGCGGGAGGGTAAAAGAGACCCAGTACTTC. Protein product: CASSRVSGRVKETQYF.

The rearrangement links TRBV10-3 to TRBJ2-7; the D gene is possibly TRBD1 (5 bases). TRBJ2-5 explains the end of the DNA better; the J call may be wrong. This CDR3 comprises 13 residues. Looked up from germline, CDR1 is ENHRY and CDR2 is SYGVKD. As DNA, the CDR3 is TGTGCCATCAGTGTACCAGGGCGAGAGACCCAGTACTTC. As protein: CAISVPGRETQYF.

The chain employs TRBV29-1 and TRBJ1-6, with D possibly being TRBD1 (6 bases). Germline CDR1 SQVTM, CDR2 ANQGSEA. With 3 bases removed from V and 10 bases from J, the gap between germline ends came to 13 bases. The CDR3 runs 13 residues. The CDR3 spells CSVDTGMGSPLHF. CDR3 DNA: TGCAGCGTTGATACAGGGATGGGATCACCCCTCCACTTT.

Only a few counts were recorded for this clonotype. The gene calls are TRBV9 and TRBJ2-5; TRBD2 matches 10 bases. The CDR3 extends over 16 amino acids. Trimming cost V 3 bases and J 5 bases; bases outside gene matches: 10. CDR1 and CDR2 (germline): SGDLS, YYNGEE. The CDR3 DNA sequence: TGTGCCAGCAGCGGTTCTAGCGGGAGAAACGGGGAGACCCAGTACTTC. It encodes CASSGSSGRNGETQYF.

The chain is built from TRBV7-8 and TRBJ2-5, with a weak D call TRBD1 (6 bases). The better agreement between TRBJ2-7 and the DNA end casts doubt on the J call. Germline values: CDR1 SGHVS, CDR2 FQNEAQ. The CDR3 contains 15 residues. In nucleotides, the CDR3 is TGTGCCAGCAGCTTACTCAGGGGCGCGGCCTACGAGCAGTACTTC. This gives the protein CASSLLRGAAYEQYF.

The CDR3 bases are TGTGCCAGCAGCCCCAAGGACGAGAGAGATAACTATGGCTACACCTTC. Its translation is CASSPKDERDNYGYTF. The V and J genes are TRBV13 and TRBJ1-2; the D is unclear. V was trimmed by 5 bases and J by 1 base, leaving 17 bases between them. This CDR3 comprises 16 residues. Per the germline V gene, CDR1 is PRHDT and CDR2 is FYEKMQ (reference sequence).

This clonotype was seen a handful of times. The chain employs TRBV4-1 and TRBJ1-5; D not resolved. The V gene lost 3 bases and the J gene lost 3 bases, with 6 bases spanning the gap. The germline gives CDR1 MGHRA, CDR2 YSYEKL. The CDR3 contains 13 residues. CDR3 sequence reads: CASSHATNQPQHF. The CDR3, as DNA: TGCGCCAGCAGCCATGCGACCAATCAGCCCCAGCATTTT.

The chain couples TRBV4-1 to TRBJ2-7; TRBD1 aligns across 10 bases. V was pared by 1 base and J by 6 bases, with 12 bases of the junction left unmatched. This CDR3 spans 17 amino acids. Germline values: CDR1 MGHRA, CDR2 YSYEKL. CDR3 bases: TGCGCCAGCAGCCAAGCCCTGCTCCGGGACAGGGGCTCCGAGCAGTACTTC. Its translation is CASSQALLRDRGSEQYF.

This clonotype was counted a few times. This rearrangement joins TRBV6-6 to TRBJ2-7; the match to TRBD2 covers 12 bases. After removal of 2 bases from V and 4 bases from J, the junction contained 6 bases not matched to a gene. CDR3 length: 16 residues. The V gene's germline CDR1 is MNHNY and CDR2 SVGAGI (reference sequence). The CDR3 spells CASSYQASGGAYEQYF. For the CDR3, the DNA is TGTGCCAGCAGTTACCAGGCTAGCGGGGGGGCATACGAGCAGTACTTC.

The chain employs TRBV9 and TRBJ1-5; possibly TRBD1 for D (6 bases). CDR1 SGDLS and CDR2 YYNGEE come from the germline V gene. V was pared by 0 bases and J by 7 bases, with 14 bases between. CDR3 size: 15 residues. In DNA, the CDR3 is TGTGCCAGCAGCGTAGGGCAGGGGCTGGGACAGCCCCAGCATTTT. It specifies CASSVGQGLGQPQHF.

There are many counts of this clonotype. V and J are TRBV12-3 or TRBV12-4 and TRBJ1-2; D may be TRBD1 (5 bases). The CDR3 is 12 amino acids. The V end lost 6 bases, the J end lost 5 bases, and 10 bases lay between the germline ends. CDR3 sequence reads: CASSLTGYGYTF. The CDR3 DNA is TGTGCCAGCAGCCTAACAGGTTATGGCTACACCTTC.

CDR3 region: CASSPGKPPGEQYF. CDR3 nucleotide sequence: TGTGCCAGCAGCCCGGGGAAGCCGCCTGGCGAGCAGTACTTC. The rearrangement joins TRBV7-6 to TRBJ2-7; TRBD2 is a possible D gene (5 bases). V dropped 5 bases and J dropped 6 bases, with 17 bases sitting between them. Germline lookup yields CDR1 SGHVS and CDR2 FNYEAQ. This CDR3 is built from 14 residues. Supplemented by reference TRBV7-6 and TRBJ2-7, the full variable domain reads GAGVSQSPRYKVTKRGQDVALRCDPISGHVSLYWYRQALGQGPEFLTYFNYEAQQDKSGLPNDRFSAERPEGSISTLTIQRTEQRDSAMYRCASSPGKPPGEQYFGPGTRLTVT.

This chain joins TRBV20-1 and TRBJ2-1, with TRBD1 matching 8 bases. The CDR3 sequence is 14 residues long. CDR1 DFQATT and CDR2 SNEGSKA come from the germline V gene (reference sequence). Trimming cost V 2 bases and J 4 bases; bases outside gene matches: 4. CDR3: CSARSRQGYNEQFF. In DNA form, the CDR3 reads TGCAGTGCTAGATCCAGACAGGGGTACAATGAGCAGTTCTTC.

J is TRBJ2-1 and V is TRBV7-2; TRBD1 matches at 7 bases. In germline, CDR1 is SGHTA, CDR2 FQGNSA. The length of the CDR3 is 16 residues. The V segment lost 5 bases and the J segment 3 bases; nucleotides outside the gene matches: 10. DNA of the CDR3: TGTGCCAGCAGCCCCGCCCTGACAGGGAGCTACAATGAGCAGTTCTTC. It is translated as CASSPALTGSYNEQFF. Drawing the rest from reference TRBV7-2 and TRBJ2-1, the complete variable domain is GAGVSQSPSNKVTEKGKDVELRCDPISGHTALYWYRQSLGQGLEFLIYFQGNSAPDKSGLPSDRFSAERTGGSVSTLTIQRTQQEDSAVYLCASSPALTGSYNEQFFGPGTRLTVL.

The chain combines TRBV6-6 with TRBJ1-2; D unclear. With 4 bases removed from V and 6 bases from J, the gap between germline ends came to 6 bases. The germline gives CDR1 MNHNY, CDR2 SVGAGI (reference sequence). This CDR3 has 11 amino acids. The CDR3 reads CASSWENGYTF. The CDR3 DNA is TGTGCCAGCAGTTGGGAAAATGGCTACACCTTC.